This TCR beta chain is drawn from a study of CD8 T cells in Susac syndrome (dated by TCRdb to the late 2010s). The study in broad terms: Repertoire sequencing was used to test whether CD8+ T cell activation and differentiation in Susac syndrome was antigen driven.

Peripheral blood CD8+ and CD4+ T cells from healthy donors, Susac syndrome patients and multiple sclerosis patients were profiled using high-throughput TCR beta sequencing. The multiple sclerosis controls were treatment-naive patients who had stable or active relapsing-remitting disease and met the revised McDonald criteria. CD8+ TEMRA cells were enriched by FACS, while bulk CD8+ and CD4+ T cells were purified by magnetic negative isolation. Blood was collected in EDTA tubes and processed within 24 hours, with PBMCs isolated through density gradient centrifugation. PBMCs intended for TCR sequencing were cryopreserved in liquid nitrogen and thawed later in a water bath at 37 degrees C. Purity of sorted or isolated CD4+, CD8+ and CD8+ TEMRA cells was at least 90%. Comment on this clonotype: What this receptor recognizes is not known. No qualities accompany the bases; no much larger clone lies one base away.

Findings and caveats that apply to the study as a whole: The number of individuals in the TCR sequencing and HLA analysis was recognized as being relatively small.

RNA was extracted using the RNeasy kit, and roughly 0.5 to 1 microgram was reverse transcribed with random hexamers. The immunoSEQ multiplex PCR assay, which covers 54 Vbeta and 13 Jbeta segments, was used to amplify TCR beta CDR3 regions. PCR amplification bias was corrected by using a synthetic template baseline for primer optimization and computational correction. For the original study's pipeline: Reads were annotated to V, D and J genes per IMGT and analyzed with immunoSEQ Analyzer, keeping only productive sequences. Clonality was computed as one minus Shannon entropy normalized by log2 of the number of productive unique sequences. For each patient and control, public and private clones were evaluated among the 100 most prevalent clones. Susac-specific clones were defined as absent from healthy and MS cohorts, 850 to 1,300 published viral clones and other ImmuneACCESS disease sequences. TCRdb passed the public sequencing reads through fastp at Q25 and MiXCR, retaining productive beta sequences. Duplicate CDR3 protein sequences are folded into a single record with the most common DNA and genes. V and J calls and clone size were set by TCRdb, not the authors. This sample gives 140,000 or so distinct CDR3 sequences in total; about 95% of them show up just once. The ten largest make up over 0.1% of the sample.

The CDR3 runs 15 residues from the cysteine to the phenylalanine. The CDR3 DNA has 45 bases and is translated from base 1. Trimming takes 0 bases from V and 5 bases from J, and the germline ends sit 14 bases apart. From a lookup of the germline V gene (reference sequence), CDR1 and CDR2 are LNHNV and YYDKDF. This TCR was recovered from a human donor with multiple sclerosis. The sequencing sample was made of CD4+ T cells from PBMCs. Recombination connected TRBV15 to TRBJ2-7; the best D guess is TRBD2, with 6 bases matching. The sequence in DNA is TGTGCCACCAGCAGAGAGGCGGGACGGACAAACGAGCAGTACTTC. Translated, this is CATSREAGRTNEQYF.